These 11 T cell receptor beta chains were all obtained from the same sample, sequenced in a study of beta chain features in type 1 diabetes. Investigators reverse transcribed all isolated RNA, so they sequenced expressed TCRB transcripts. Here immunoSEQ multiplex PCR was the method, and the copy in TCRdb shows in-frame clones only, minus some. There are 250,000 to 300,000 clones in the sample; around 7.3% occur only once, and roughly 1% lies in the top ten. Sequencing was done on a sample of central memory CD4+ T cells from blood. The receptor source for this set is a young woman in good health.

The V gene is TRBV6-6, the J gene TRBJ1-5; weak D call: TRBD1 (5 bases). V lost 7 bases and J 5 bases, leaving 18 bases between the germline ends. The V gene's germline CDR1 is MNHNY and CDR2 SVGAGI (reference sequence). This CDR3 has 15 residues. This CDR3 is CASNLYRGRDQPQHF. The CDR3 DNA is TGTGCCAGCAATCTCTATCGGGGACGAGATCAGCCCCAGCATTTT.

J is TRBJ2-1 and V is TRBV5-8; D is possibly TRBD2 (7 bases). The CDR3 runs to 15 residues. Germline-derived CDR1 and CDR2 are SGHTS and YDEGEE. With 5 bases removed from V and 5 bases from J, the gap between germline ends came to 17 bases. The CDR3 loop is CASRPWGGPNNEQFF. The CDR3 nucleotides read TGTGCCAGCAGACCTTGGGGGGGGCCGAACAATGAGCAGTTCTTC. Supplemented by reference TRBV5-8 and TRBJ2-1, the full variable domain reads EAGVTQSPTHLIKTRGQQATLRCSPISGHTSVYWYQQALGLGLQFLLWYDEGEERNRGNFPPRFSGRQFPNYSSELNVNALELEDSALYLCASRPWGGPNNEQFFGPGTRLTVL.

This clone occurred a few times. As DNA, the CDR3 is TGTGCCAGCAGTTTTGTCTCACAGGTCCTCACTGAAGCTTTCTTT. Translated, it gives CASSFVSQVLTEAFF. The chain joins TRBV28 to TRBJ1-1, with D perhaps TRBD1 (5 bases). The CDR3 totals 15 residues. CDR1 is MDHEN and CDR2 is SYDVKM in the germline V gene. The V and J ends lost 3 bases and 4 bases respectively, with 15 bases between them.

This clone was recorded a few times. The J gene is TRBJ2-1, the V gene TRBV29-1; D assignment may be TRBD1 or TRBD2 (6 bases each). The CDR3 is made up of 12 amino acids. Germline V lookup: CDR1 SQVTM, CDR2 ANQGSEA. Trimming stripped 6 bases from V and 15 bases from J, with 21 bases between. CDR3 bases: TGCAGCGTGGGGGGCCGGGACAAGGGGCTGTTCTTC. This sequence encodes CSVGGRDKGLFF.

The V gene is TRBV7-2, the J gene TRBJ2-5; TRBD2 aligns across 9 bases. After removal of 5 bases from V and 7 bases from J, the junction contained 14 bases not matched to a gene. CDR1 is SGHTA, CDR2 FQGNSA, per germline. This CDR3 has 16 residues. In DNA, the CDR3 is TGTGCCAGCAGCCGAAGTAGCGGGAGTGGCCCCGCGACCCAGTACTTC. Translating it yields CASSRSSGSGPATQYF. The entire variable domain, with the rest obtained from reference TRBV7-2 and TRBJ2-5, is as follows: GAGVSQSPSNKVTEKGKDVELRCDPISGHTALYWYRQSLGQGLEFLIYFQGNSAPDKSGLPSDRFSAERTGGSVSTLTIQRTQQEDSAVYLCASSRSSGSGPATQYFGPGTRLLVL.

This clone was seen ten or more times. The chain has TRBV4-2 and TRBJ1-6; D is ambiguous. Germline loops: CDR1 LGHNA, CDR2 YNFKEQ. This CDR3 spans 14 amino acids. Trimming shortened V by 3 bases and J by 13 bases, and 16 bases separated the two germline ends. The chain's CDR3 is CASSQGGGFRPLHF. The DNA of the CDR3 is TGTGCCAGCAGCCAGGGTGGCGGATTTAGGCCCCTCCACTTT.

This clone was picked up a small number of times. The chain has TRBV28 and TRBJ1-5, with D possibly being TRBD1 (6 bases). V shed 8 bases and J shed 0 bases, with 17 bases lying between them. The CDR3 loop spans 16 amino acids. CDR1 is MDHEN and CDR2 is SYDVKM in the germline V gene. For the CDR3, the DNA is TGTGCCAGCTGCCTGGGGGGGCTTGTTAGCAATCAGCCCCAGCATTTT. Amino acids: CASCLGGLVSNQPQHF.

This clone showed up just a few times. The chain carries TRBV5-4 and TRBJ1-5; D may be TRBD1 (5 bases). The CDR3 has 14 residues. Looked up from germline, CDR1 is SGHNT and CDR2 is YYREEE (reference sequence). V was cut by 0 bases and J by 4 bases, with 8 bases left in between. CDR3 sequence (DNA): TGTGCCAGCAGCTTGGGACAGACTAATCAGCCCCAGCATTTT. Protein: CASSLGQTNQPQHF. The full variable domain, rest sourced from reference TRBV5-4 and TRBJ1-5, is ETGVTQSPTHLIKTRGQQVTLRCSSQSGHNTVSWYQQALGQGPQFIFQYYREEENGRGNFPPRFSGLQFPNYSSELNVNALELDDSALYLCASSLGQTNQPQHFGDGTRLSIL.

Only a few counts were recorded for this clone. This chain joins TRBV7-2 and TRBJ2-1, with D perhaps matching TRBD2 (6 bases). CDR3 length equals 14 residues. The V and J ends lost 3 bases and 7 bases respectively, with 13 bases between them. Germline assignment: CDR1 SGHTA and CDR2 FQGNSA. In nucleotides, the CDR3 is TGTGCCAGCAGCTTCAGGAGGGATTCTAATGAGCAGTTCTTC. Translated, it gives CASSFRRDSNEQFF.

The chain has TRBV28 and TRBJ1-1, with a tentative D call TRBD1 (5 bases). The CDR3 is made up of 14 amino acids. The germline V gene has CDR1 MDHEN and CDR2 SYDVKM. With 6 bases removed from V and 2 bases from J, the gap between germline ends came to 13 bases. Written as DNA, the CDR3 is TGTGCCAGCAGGCAGGACACTCCCAACACTGAAGCTTTCTTT. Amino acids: CASRQDTPNTEAFF.

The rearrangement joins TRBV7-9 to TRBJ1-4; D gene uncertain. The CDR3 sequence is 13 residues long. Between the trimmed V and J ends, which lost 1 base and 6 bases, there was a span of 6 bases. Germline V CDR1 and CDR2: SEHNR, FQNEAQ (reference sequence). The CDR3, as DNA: TGTGCCAGCAGCTTAGAGTGGGATGAAAAACTGTTTTTT. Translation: CASSLEWDEKLFF.